This TCR beta chain derives from a study of shared clonotypes between healthy human individuals (dated by TCRdb to about 2020). For context, the study as a whole: The cohort included three men and a couple of women between 18 and 49 years of age. For each donor, CD4 naive and CD4 memory were each given three plates, CD8 naive was given two plates, and CD8 memory was given one plate. Blood TCR repertoires of roughly five healthy adults were deeply sequenced to estimate repertoire size and the extent of clonotype sharing between individuals. Libraries were prepared and TCR repertoires were sequenced by different laboratories using diverse techniques, in order to increase sequencing depth and limit assay-specific biases. Per donor, leukapheresis produced somewhere between about 0.8 and 9 billion PBMCs.

To note about this clone: The antigen it recognizes is unknown. No base quality information exists; no much larger clone differs at one position.

Counted from cysteine to phenylalanine, this CDR3 has 15 amino acids. CDR3 DNA is the only sequence kept; it has 45 bases, read in frame from the first base. Trimming costs V 2 bases and J 0 bases, and their ends lie 11 bases apart. CDR1 SGHDT and CDR2 YYEEEE are derived from the germline V gene. Healthy HIV-negative adults with no recently reported acute infections or vaccinations were included as donors. Every donor was a Caucasian adult living in Nashville, Tennessee, USA. Magnetic negative selection was used to enrich CD4+ T cells, after which naive cells were positively selected on CD45RA and the negative fraction became the memory subset. Blood was obtained by leukapheresis, after which PBMCs were separated by Ficoll-Histopaque density gradient centrifugation and cryopreserved in liquid nitrogen vapor phase. Purity and quantity of every magnetically sorted T cell population were checked by analytical flow cytometry. Genomic DNA was isolated from every sorted fraction and measured by UV absorbance on a Nanodrop 2000c.

Using the deep immunoSEQ assay, multiplex PCR amplified TCR CDR3 regions from genomic DNA. Extracted genomic DNA from each cell subset was spread evenly across all wells of several immunoSEQ 96-well plates, with each plate serving as a replicate. For sorted subsets, about 200 ng genomic DNA, equal to approximately 30,000 T cell genomes, was loaded into each replicate PCR. The purified libraries were quantified using a Qubit 3.0 fluorometer, sized with a Bioanalyzer 2100, and then quantified again using the KAPA Library Quantification kit. Each immunoSEQ 96-well plate was sequenced on its own single-read 150-cycle Illumina NextSeq 550 flow cell. The published analysis was carried out like this. The immunoSEQ output contained only junctional sequences without quality scores, so filtering could not match that applied to full-length reads. Sequences were annotated with PyIR, a Python wrapper for IgBLAST v1.9, using IMGT germline references to assign V/J genes and CDR3. Reads were removed for weak V/J assignments (E-value above 1e-6), missing CDR3, stop codons, out-of-frame junctions, or ambiguous translated residues. A V3J clonotype was defined by an identical inferred V gene, J gene, and CDR3 amino acid sequence. Percentage overlap between repertoires was calculated by dividing the number of shared unique clonotypes by the size of the smaller repertoire. Richness of each repertoire was evaluated using RTK rarefaction, the Chao1 estimator, and Recon v2.1 estimates of unobserved clonotypes. OLGA was used to compute generation probabilities for all TCRbeta clonotypes that the gDNA method yielded from several donors. Drawn from immuneACCESS, this table holds only the in-frame rearrangements with V and J called that TCRdb kept. Clones are partly lost; checked studies trace under half to an unresolved V gene and leave the rest unexplained. V and J calls and clone size are those listed in that table; D and trimming were worked out from the DNA. Present in this sample are roughly 330,000 clones, less than 85% of which were seen just once. The biggest ten clones account for 10% of the sample.

The study at large found these results: Sharing across four donors was observed for 5% to 6.5% of naive CD4, over 3% of naive CD8, over 2% of memory CD4, and about 0.4% of memory CD8 clonotypes. Based on pairwise subsampling, the degree of clonotype sharing among donors was expected to be affected by sequencing depth. Sampling was restricted to blood, and TCR repertoires in tissue are likely to differ from TCR repertoires in blood. Clonotypes shared by all four sorted-subset donors showed higher generation probabilities than non-shared clonotypes. Estimated clonotype richness was generally larger for naive than for memory subsets. Because the study included only a small number of donors, the genetic and exposure-history diversity represented was limited. Incomplete sequencing was indicated by rarefaction of sorted-subset datasets, despite the large sequencing depth.

Sequencing used memory CD4+ T cells sorted from blood. The sample's cell subset or site label, decoded: CD45RA-negative fraction. This chain joins TRBV5-6 to TRBJ2-5; the D gene is possibly TRBD1 or TRBD2, each agreeing over 5 bases. The receptor comes from a young man in good health. The CDR3 loop reads CASSFQGRYQETQYF. DNA sequence: TGTGCCAGCAGCTTTCAGGGACGGTACCAAGAGACCCAGTACTTC. Outside the CDR3, residues come from the reference TRBV5-6 and TRBJ2-5 proteins, so the full variable domain is: DAGVTQSPTHLIKTRGQQVTLRCSPKSGHDTVSWYQQALGQGPQFIFQYYEEEERQRGNFPDRFSGHQFPNYSSELNVNALLLGDSALYLCASSFQGRYQETQYFGPGTRLLVL.